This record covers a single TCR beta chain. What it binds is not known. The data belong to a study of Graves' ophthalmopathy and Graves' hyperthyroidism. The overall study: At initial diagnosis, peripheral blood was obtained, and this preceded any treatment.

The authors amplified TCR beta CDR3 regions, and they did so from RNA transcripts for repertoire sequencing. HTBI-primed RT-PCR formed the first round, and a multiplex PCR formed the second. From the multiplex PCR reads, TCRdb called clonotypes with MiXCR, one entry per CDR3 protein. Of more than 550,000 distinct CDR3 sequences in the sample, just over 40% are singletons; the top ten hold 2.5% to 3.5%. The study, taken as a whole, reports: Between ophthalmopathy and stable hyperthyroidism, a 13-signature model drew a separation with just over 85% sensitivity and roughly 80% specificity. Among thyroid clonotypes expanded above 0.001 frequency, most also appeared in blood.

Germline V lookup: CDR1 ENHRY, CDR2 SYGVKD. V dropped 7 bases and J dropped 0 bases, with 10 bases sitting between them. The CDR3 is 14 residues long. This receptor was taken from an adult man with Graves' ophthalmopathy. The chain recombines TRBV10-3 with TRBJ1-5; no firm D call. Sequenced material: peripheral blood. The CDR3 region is CAIKGNYSNQPQHF. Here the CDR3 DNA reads TGTGCCATCAAGGGCAACTATAGCAATCAGCCCCAGCATTTT.